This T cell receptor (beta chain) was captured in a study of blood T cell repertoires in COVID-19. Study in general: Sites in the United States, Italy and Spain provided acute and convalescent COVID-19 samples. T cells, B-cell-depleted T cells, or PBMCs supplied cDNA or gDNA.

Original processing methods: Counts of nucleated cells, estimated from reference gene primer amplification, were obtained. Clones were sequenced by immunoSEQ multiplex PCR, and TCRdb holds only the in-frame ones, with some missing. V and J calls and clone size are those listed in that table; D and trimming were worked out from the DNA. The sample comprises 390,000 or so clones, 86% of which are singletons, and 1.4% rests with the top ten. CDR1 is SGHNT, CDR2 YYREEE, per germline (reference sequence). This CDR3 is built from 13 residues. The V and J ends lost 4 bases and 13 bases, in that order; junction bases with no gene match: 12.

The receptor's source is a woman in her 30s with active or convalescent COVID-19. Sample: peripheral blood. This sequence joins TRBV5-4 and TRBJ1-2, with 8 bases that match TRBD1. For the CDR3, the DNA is TGTGCCAGCAGCCCGGGGACAGGTCCCTCCCTCACCTTC. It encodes CASSPGTGPSLTF.